This T cell receptor beta chain derives from a study of PD-L1 blockade in urothelial cancer. This CDR3 is 17 amino acids long. Germline V gene lookup returns CDR1 SGHRS and CDR2 YFSETQ. The germline V and J ends were trimmed by 0 bases and 1 base, with 16 bases remaining between them. Regarding time point: pretreatment peripheral blood. Some clones are missing from TCRdb's copy, which holds only in-frame ones; the method was immunoSEQ multiplex PCR. The repertoire has around 40,000 clones, approximately 89% of them found once; the top ten carry around 11%. The rearrangement uses TRBV5-1 and TRBJ1-2; D unclear. This sequence originates from a woman aged 55-69 years with urothelial cancer. The input for sequencing was PBMCs, taken around atezolizumab (anti-PD-L1) treatment. CDR3 DNA sequence: TGCGCCAGCAGCTTGGGCACAGTTCAAAATCTTAACTATGGCTACACCTTC. Its translation is CASSLGTVQNLNYGYTF.